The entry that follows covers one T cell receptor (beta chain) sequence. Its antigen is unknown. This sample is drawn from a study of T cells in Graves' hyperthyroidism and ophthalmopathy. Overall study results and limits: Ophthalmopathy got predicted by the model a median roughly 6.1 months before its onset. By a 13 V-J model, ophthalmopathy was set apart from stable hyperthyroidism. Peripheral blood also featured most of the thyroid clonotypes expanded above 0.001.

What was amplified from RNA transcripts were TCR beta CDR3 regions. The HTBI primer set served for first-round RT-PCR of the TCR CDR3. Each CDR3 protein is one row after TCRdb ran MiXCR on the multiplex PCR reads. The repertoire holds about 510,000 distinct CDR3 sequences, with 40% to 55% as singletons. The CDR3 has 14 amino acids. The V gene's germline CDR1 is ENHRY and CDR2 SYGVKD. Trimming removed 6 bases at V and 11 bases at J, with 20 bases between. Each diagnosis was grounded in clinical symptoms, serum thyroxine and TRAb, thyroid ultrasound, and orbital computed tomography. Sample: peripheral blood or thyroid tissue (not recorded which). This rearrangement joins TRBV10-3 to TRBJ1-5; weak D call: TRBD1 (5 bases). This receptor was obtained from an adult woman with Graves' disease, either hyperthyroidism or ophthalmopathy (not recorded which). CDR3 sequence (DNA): TGTGCCATCAGGGGGTCGAGGGGCGGCTCAGCCCAGCATTTT. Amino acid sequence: CAIRGSRGGSAQHF.